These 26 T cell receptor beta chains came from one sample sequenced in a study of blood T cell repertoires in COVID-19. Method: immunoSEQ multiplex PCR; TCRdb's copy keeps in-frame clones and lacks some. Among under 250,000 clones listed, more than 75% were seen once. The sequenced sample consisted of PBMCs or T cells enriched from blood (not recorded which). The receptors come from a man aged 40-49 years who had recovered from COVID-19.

The CDR3 spells CASSPRDGGDTQYF. The CDR3 nucleotides are TGTGCCAGCAGCCCCAGGGATGGAGGGGATACGCAGTATTTT. J is TRBJ2-3 and V is TRBV5-4; weak D call: TRBD2 (6 bases). Trimming left V 4 bases short and J 6 bases short, with 15 bases between. CDR3 length: 14 residues. The germline CDR1 and CDR2 sequences are SGHNT and YYREEE (reference sequence). The entire variable domain, with the rest obtained from reference TRBV5-4 and TRBJ2-3, is as follows: ETGVTQSPTHLIKTRGQQVTLRCSSQSGHNTVSWYQQALGQGPQFIFQYYREEENGRGNFPPRFSGLQFPNYSSELNVNALELDDSALYLCASSPRDGGDTQYFGPGTRLTVL.

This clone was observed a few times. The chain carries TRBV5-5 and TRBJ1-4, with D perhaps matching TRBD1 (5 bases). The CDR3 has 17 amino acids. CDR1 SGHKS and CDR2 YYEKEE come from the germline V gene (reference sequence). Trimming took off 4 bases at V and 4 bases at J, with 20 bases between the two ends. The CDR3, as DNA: TGTGCCAGCAGCCAAAGGACCCGCCTGGGGCTTAATGAAAAACTGTTTTTT. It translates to CASSQRTRLGLNEKLFF. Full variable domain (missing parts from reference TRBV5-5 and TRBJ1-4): DAGVTQSPTHLIKTRGQQVTLRCSPISGHKSVSWYQQVLGQGPQFIFQYYEKEERGRGNFPDRFSARQFPNYSSELNVNALLLGDSALYLCASSQRTRLGLNEKLFFGSGTQLSVL.

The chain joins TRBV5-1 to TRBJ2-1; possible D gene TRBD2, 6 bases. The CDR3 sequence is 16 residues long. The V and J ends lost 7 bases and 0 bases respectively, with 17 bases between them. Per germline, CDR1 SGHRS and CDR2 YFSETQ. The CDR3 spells CASRPGVVSSYNEQFF. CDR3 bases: TGCGCCAGCCGACCGGGGGTCGTAAGCTCCTACAATGAGCAGTTCTTC. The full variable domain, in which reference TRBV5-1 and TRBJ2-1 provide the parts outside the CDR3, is KAGVTQTPRYLIKTRGQQVTLSCSPISGHRSVSWYQQTPGQGLQFLFEYFSETQRNKGNFPGRFSGRQFSNSRSEMNVSTLELGDSALYLCASRPGVVSSYNEQFFGPGTRLTVL.

CDR3 bases: TGCAGCGTGGCCGATACGCAGGGGCAGTACTTC. Translation: CSVADTQGQYF. The chain joins TRBV29-1 to TRBJ2-7, with D perhaps TRBD1 (5 bases). CDR1 and CDR2 (germline): SQVTM, ANQGSEA. Trimming removed 6 bases from V and 9 bases from J, with 15 bases in between. The CDR3 consists of 11 residues.

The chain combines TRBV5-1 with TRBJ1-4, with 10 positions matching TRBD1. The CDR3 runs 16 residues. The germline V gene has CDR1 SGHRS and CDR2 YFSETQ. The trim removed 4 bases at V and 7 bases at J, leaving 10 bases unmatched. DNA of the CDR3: TGCGCCAGCAGCCCCGGCTCCCGGGACAGGGGTGAAAAACTGTTTTTT. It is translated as CASSPGSRDRGEKLFF. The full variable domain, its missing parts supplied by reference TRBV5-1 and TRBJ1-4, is KAGVTQTPRYLIKTRGQQVTLSCSPISGHRSVSWYQQTPGQGLQFLFEYFSETQRNKGNFPGRFSGRQFSNSRSEMNVSTLELGDSALYLCASSPGSRDRGEKLFFGSGTQLSVL.

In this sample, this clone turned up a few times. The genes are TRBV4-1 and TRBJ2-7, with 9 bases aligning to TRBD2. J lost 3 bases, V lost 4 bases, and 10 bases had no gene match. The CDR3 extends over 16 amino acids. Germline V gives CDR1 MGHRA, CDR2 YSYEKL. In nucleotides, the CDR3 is TGCGCCAGCAGCCCTGAGACTAGCGGCCCACTCTACGAGCAGTACTTC. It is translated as CASSPETSGPLYEQYF.

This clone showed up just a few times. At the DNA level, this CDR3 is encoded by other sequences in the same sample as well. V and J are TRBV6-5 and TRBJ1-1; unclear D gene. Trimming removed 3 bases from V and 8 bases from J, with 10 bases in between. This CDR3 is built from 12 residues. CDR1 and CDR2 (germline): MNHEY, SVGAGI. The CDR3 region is CASSYSGVEAFF. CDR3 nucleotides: TGTGCCAGCAGTTATAGCGGGGTGGAAGCTTTCTTT.

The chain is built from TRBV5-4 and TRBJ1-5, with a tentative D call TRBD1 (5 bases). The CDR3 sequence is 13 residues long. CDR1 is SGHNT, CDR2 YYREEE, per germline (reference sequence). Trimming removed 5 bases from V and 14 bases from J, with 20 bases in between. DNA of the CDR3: TGTGCCAGCAGTTACGGGACTGCGGCTAGGGAGCATTTT. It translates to CASSYGTAAREHF.

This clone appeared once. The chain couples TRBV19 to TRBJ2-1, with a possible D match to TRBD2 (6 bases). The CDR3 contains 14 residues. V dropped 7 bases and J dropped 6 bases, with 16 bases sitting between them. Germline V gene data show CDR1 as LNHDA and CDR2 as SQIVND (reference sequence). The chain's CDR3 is CASTTPGLGNEQFF. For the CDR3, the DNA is TGTGCCAGTACCACACCGGGACTGGGCAATGAGCAGTTCTTC.

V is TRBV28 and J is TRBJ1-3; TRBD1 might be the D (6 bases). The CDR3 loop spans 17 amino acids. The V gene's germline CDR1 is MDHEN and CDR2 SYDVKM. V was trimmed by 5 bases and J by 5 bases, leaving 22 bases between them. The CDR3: CASSGPGQGPGRNTIYF. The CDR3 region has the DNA TGTGCCAGCAGTGGCCCGGGACAAGGGCCAGGAAGAAACACCATATATTTT.

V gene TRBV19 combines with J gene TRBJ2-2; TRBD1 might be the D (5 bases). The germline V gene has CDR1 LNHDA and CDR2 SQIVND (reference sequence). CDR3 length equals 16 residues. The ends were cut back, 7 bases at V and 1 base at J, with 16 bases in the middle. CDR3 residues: CASKDNRVGNTGELFF. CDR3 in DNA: TGTGCCAGTAAGGACAATAGGGTTGGGAACACCGGGGAGCTGTTTTTT.

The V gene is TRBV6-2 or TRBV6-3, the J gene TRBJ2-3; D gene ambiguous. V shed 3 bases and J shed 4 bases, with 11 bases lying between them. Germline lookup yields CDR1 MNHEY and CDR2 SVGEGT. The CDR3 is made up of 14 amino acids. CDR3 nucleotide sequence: TGTGCCAGCAGTTATCGACGGGTCTCAGATACGCAGTATTTT. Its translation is CASSYRRVSDTQYF.

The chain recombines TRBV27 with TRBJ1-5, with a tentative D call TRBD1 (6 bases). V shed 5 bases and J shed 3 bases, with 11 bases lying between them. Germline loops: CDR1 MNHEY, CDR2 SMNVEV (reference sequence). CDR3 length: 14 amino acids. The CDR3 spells CASSPTGFNQPQHF. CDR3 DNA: TGTGCCAGCAGTCCAACAGGGTTCAATCAGCCCCAGCATTTT.

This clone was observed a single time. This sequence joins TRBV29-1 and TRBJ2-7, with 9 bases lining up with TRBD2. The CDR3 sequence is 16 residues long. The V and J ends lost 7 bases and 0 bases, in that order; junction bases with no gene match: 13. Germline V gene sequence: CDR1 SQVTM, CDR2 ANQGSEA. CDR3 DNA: TGCAGCGCATTCGGAACCGGGACTAGCAGCTCCTACGAGCAGTACTTC. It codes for CSAFGTGTSSSYEQYF.

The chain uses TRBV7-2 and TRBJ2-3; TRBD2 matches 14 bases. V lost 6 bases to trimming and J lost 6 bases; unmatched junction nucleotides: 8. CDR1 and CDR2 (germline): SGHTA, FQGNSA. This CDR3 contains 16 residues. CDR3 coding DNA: TGTGCCAGCAGGCCACGGACTAGCGGGGGGAGGGATACGCAGTATTTT. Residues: CASRPRTSGGRDTQYF.

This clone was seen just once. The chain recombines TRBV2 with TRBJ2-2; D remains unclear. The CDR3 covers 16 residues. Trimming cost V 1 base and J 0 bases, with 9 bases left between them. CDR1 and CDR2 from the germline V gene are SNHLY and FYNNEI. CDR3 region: CASSEVSPANTGELFF. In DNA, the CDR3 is TGTGCCAGCAGTGAAGTCTCGCCAGCGAACACCGGGGAGCTGTTTTTT.

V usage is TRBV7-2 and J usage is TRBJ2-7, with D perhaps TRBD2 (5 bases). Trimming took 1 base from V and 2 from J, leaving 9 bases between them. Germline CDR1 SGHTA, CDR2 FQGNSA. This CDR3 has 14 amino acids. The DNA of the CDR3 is TGTGCCAGCAGCTTAGATGCGGGCCCCTACGAGCAGTACTTC. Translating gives CASSLDAGPYEQYF.

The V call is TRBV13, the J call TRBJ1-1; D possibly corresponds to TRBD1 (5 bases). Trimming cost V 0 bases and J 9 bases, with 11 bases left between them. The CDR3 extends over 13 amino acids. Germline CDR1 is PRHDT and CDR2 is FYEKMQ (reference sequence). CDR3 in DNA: TGTGCCAGCAGCTTAGGGCGACGGGGGAAAGCTTTCTTT. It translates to CASSLGRRGKAFF.

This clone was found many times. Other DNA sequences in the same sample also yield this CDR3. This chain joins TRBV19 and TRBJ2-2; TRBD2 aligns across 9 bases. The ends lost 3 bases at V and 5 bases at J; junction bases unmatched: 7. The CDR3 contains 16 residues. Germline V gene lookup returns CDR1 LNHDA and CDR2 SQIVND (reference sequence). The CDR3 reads CASSIGAGGRTGELFF. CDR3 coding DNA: TGTGCCAGTAGTATCGGCGCGGGGGGGCGGACCGGGGAGCTGTTTTTT.

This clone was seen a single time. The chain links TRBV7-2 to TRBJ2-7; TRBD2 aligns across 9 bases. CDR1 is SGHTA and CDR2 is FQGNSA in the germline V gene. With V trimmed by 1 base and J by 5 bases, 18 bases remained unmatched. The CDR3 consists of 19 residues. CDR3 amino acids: CASSLGGIRGREGLDEQYF. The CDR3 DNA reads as TGTGCCAGCAGCTTAGGGGGAATTCGCGGGAGGGAGGGGTTGGACGAGCAGTACTTC.

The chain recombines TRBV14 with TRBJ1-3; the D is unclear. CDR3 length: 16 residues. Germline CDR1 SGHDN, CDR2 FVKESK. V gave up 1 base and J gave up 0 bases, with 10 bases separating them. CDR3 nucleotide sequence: TGTGCCAGCAGCCAAGCTTTGGCAGTCTCTGGAAACACCATATATTTT. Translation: CASSQALAVSGNTIYF.

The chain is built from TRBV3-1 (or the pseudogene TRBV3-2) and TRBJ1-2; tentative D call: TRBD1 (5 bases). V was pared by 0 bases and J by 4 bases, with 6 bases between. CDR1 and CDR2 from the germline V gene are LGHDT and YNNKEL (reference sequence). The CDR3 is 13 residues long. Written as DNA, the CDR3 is TGTGCCAGCAGCCAAGAACAGGTCTATGGCTACACCTTC. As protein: CASSQEQVYGYTF.

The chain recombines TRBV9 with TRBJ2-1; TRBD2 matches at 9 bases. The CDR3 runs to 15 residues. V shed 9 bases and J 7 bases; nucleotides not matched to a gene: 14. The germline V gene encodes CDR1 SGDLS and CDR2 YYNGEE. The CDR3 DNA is TGTGCCACCCCCCTGGGGGCTAGCGGGAAAAATGAGCAGTTCTTC. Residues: CATPLGASGKNEQFF.

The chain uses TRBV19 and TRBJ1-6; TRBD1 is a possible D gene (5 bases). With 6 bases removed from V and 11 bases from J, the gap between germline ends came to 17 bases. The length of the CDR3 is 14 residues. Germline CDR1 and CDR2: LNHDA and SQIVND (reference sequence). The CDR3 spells CASRVGGIIAPLHF. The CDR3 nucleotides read TGTGCCAGTAGGGTGGGGGGGATCATTGCACCCCTCCACTTT. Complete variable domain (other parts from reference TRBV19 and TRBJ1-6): DGGITQSPKYLFRKEGQNVTLSCEQNLNHDAMYWYRQDPGQGLRLIYYSQIVNDFQKGDIAEGYSVSREKKESFPLTVTSAQKNPTAFYLCASRVGGIIAPLHFGNGTRLTVT.

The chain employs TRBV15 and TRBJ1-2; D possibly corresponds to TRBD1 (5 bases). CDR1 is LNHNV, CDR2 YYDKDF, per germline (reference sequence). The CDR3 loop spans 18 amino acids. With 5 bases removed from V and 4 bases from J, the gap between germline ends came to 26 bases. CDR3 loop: CATSGETASHPYSYGYTF. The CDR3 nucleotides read TGTGCCACCAGCGGCGAGACAGCCAGTCACCCGTACAGCTATGGCTACACCTTC.

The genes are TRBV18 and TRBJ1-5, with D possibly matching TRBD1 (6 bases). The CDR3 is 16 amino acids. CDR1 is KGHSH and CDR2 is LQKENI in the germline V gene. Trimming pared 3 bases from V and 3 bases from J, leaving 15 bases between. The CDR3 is CASSPQETGLNQPQHF. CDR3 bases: TGTGCCAGCTCACCGCAAGAGACAGGCCTCAATCAGCCCCAGCATTTT.